This entry concerns a single TCR beta chain. The antigen is unknown. The library protocol tagged individual cDNA molecules with unique molecular identifiers. TCRdb independently ran MiXCR on the 5' RACE reads; one entry per CDR3 protein. The top ten hold roughly 5.8% of the sample, which has around 67,000 distinct CDR3 sequences, over 10% seen once. This entry comes from a study of early T cells in non-severe SARS-CoV-2 infection. Overall study context: Unsorted whole blood bulk RNA was sequenced, with unpaired chains. Study observations and caveats: VDJdb matching skewed toward anti-spike CD8 responses, missing private and CD4 specificities.

V was pared by 6 bases and J by 4 bases, with 23 bases between. The CDR3 totals 17 residues. The V gene's germline CDR1 is MDHEN and CDR2 SYDVKM. Sequencing used whole blood, obtained at baseline. This chain joins TRBV28 and TRBJ2-3; D ambiguous. This TCR was sampled from an adult who was a healthcare worker with PCR-confirmed SARS-CoV-2 infection or an uninfected control (not recorded which). CDR3 sequence (DNA): TGTGCCAGCAGATCGGATTGGGCCGCAGGATCGTCAGATACGCAGTATTTT. It translates to CASRSDWAAGSSDTQYF.